Detailed here is one T cell receptor (beta chain). The target antigen is unknown. This specimen comes from a study of a mutant IDH1 vaccine in newly diagnosed glioma. Time point given: week 35, safety follow-up. Doses comprised 300 ug of mutant IDH1 20-mer peptide each, plus topical imiquimod. Assay: immunoSEQ multiplex PCR; the TCRdb copy retains only in-frame clones and omits some. Of about 40,000 clones in the sample, 65% to 90% were seen once. The input for sequencing was PBMCs, taken from a glioma patient whose treatment included an IDH1 peptide vaccine. This clonotype originated in a woman aged 50 to 60 with glioma.

For the CDR3, the DNA is TGTGCCAGCAGTGTGACAGGGTGGGGCTACGAGCAGTACTTC. Its translation is CASSVTGWGYEQYF. The chain has TRBV6-1 and TRBJ2-7, with 7 bases lining up with TRBD1. The CDR3 runs 14 residues. CDR1 MNHNS and CDR2 SASEGT come from the germline V gene. Losses at the gene ends were 4 bases for V and 3 bases for J; bases not matched to a gene: 6.